These 18 T cell receptor beta chains were all obtained from the same sample, sequenced in a study of regulatory T cells in long-lasting Graves disease. The time point here: newly diagnosed GD, antithyroid drugs for less than 3 months. After RNA was extracted from PBMCs, the TCR library was made from it. Assembly of TCR beta libraries relied on iRepertoire HTBI primers together with Arm-PCR of CDR3 regions. TCRdb recomputed calls from the multiplex PCR reads with MiXCR, one row per CDR3 protein. The table records hundreds of thousands of distinct CDR3 sequences, 16% of them present only once. These data also featured in a second study, about T cells in Graves' hyperthyroidism and ophthalmopathy.

Sequenced here: peripheral blood mononuclear cells (PBMCs), sampled at new diagnosis, from a patient treated with antithyroid drugs. These receptors all stem from a man between 40 and 49 years old with Graves disease.

This clonotype was found many times. The chain has TRBV6-9 and TRBJ2-7; D could derive from TRBD1 or TRBD2 (6 bases each). CDR1 is MNHGY, CDR2 SVAAGI, per germline. CDR3 length: 15 amino acids. Between the trimmed V and J ends, which lost 4 bases and 0 bases, there was a span of 13 bases. CDR3 in amino acids: CASSWGRGLSYEQYF. In DNA, the CDR3 is TGTGCCAGCAGTTGGGGCAGGGGACTCTCCTACGAGCAGTACTTC.

This clonotype was observed at least ten times. The V gene is TRBV5-1, the J gene TRBJ2-1; TRBD2 agrees at 10 bases. Trimming took 4 bases from V and 5 from J; bases not matched to a gene: 6. The CDR3 extends over 15 amino acids. Germline V CDR1 and CDR2: SGHRS, YFSETQ. The DNA of the CDR3 is TGCGCCAGCAGCGGAAGCGGGGGGGCCCACAATGAGCAGTTCTTC. Translation gives CASSGSGGAHNEQFF.

This clonotype was observed a few times. The CDR3 coding sequence is TGTGCCAGCAGTTACTCTAGTCGCAATGAAAAACTGTTTTTT. It specifies CASSYSSRNEKLFF. V and J are TRBV6-6 and TRBJ1-4; D remains ambiguous. CDR1 is MNHNY and CDR2 is SVGAGI in the germline V gene (reference sequence). This CDR3 is built from 14 residues. The ends were cut back, 0 bases at V and 5 bases at J, with 7 bases in the middle.

This clonotype appeared many times. V usage is TRBV6-1 and J usage is TRBJ2-5; TRBD1 aligns across 9 bases. CDR1 is MNHNS, CDR2 SASEGT, per germline. The CDR3 runs to 16 residues. The trim removed 6 bases at V and 1 base at J, leaving 9 bases unmatched. The CDR3, as DNA: TGTGCCAGCAGCCCCGACCTGGGACAGGGCCAAGAGACCCAGTACTTC. Its protein is CASSPDLGQGQETQYF.

The chain has TRBV30 and TRBJ1-2; D remains ambiguous. The V end lost 2 bases, the J end lost 6 bases, and 7 bases lay between the germline ends. Germline lookup yields CDR1 GTSNPN and CDR2 SVGIG (reference sequence). The CDR3 has 11 residues. CDR3 in amino acids: CAWSLRDGYTF. The CDR3 DNA reads TGTGCCTGGAGTCTGAGAGATGGCTACACCTTC.

V is TRBV28 and J is TRBJ2-1; 10 bases agree with TRBD2. V lost 8 bases and J lost 3; bases outside the gene matches: 4. Germline loops: CDR1 MDHEN, CDR2 SYDVKM. This CDR3 has 14 amino acids. Written as DNA, the CDR3 is TGTGCCAGCCTAGCGGGGGAGAACTACAATGAGCAGTTCTTC. It specifies CASLAGENYNEQFF.

The table lists this clonotype with many counts. The chain combines TRBV20-1 with TRBJ2-7; 7 nucleotides agree with TRBD1. V shed 3 bases and J 0 bases; nucleotides not matched to a gene: 11. Germline CDR1 DFQATT, CDR2 SNEGSKA (reference sequence). The CDR3 loop spans 16 amino acids. The DNA for the CDR3 is TGCAGTGCTAGGACCCCCTTGACAGGGTCCTCCTACGAGCAGTACTTC. It encodes CSARTPLTGSSYEQYF.

This clonotype was seen many times. This chain joins TRBV5-1 and TRBJ2-1; D possibly corresponds to TRBD2 (5 bases). Trimming took off 1 base at V and 4 bases at J, with 12 bases between the two ends. There are 15 residues in the CDR3. In germline, CDR1 is SGHRS, CDR2 YFSETQ. The CDR3 reads CASSLYGEAYNEQFF. In nucleotides, the CDR3 is TGCGCCAGCAGCTTGTACGGGGAAGCATACAATGAGCAGTTCTTC.

The sample holds many counts of this clonotype. This chain links TRBV7-2 with TRBJ2-7, with 7 positions matching TRBD2. The length of the CDR3 is 14 residues. Germline V lookup: CDR1 SGHTA, CDR2 FQGNSA. The V segment lost 4 bases and the J segment 3 bases; nucleotides outside the gene matches: 6. CDR3 coding DNA: TGTGCCAGCAGCTCCAGCGGGGCCCACTACGAGCAGTACTTC. It encodes CASSSSGAHYEQYF. The whole variable domain, remainder taken from reference TRBV7-2 and TRBJ2-7, is GAGVSQSPSNKVTEKGKDVELRCDPISGHTALYWYRQSLGQGLEFLIYFQGNSAPDKSGLPSDRFSAERTGGSVSTLTIQRTQQEDSAVYLCASSSSGAHYEQYFGPGTRLTVT.

In its sample, this clonotype was seen many times. The chain combines TRBV3-1 with TRBJ1-1, with 11 positions matching TRBD1. J was trimmed by 4 bases and V by 4 bases; bases with no gene match: 2. The germline V gene encodes CDR1 LGHDT and CDR2 YNNKEL (reference sequence). CDR3 length: 14 residues. The CDR3: CASSRGTGGTEAFF. DNA for the CDR3: TGTGCCAGCAGCCGAGGGACAGGGGGCACTGAAGCTTTCTTT.

This clonotype was recorded many times. The rearrangement uses TRBV27 and TRBJ1-5; D gene ambiguous. The germline gives CDR1 MNHEY, CDR2 SMNVEV (reference sequence). The V and J ends lost 3 bases and 5 bases respectively, with 11 bases between them. The length of the CDR3 is 14 residues. The DNA for the CDR3 is TGTGCCAGCAGTTTTGGGCAGGATGATCAGCCCCAGCATTTT. Amino acids: CASSFGQDDQPQHF.

This clonotype was recorded at least ten times. The chain couples TRBV7-3 to TRBJ2-1; 8 bases fit TRBD2. V trimming: 5 bases; J trimming: 1 base; junction bases outside the gene matches: 13. CDR3 length equals 18 residues. Germline V gene sequence: CDR1 SGHTA, CDR2 FQGTGA. CDR3 DNA sequence: TGTGCCAGCAGCGTCTCCCCAATAGCGGGGCGTTCCTACAATGAGCAGTTCTTC. Translated: CASSVSPIAGRSYNEQFF.

This clonotype showed up many times. The CDR3 spells CASSFTGVRQPQHF. CDR3 DNA: TGTGCCAGCAGTTTTACAGGGGTTAGGCAGCCCCAGCATTTT. The chain is built from TRBV27 and TRBJ1-5; 7 bases map to TRBD1. Germline V lookup: CDR1 MNHEY, CDR2 SMNVEV (reference sequence). The V segment lost 3 bases and the J segment 7 bases; nucleotides outside the gene matches: 6. The CDR3 covers 14 residues.

There are a few counts of this clonotype. V gene TRBV28 combines with J gene TRBJ2-3; 7 nucleotides agree with TRBD1. Germline V lookup: CDR1 MDHEN, CDR2 SYDVKM. The CDR3 has 12 residues. J gave up 14 bases and V 5 bases, and 10 bases lay outside the gene matches. The CDR3, as DNA: TGTGCCAGCAGTGATTACAGGGGTCAAGGGTATTTT. This codes for CASSDYRGQGYF.

This clonotype was detected many times. The chain has TRBV3-1 and TRBJ2-5; D may correspond to TRBD1 or TRBD2 (5 bases each). Looked up from germline, CDR1 is LGHDT and CDR2 is YNNKEL (reference sequence). Trimming pared 4 bases from V and 3 bases from J, leaving 12 bases between. CDR3 length: 14 amino acids. CDR3 sequence: CASSPRDGEETQYF. The DNA for the CDR3 is TGTGCCAGCAGCCCACGGGACGGTGAAGAGACCCAGTACTTC.

In its sample, this clonotype was seen a few times. V usage is TRBV9 and J usage is TRBJ1-1; D is unresolved. Germline CDR1 SGDLS, CDR2 YYNGEE. The CDR3 has 13 residues. V was cut by 0 bases and J by 4 bases, with 7 bases left in between. The CDR3 DNA follows: TGTGCCAGCAGCGTAGGGGCTGGCACTGAAGCTTTCTTT. Translating gives CASSVGAGTEAFF.

V usage is TRBV25-1 and J usage is TRBJ2-5; 8 bases map to TRBD1. Germline assignment: CDR1 MGHDK and CDR2 SYGVNS. This CDR3 is built from 16 residues. V was clipped by 2 bases and J by 4 bases; unmatched bases: 9. The CDR3 nucleotides are TGTGCCAGCAGTGAAGGACAGGGCTGGCACTCAGAGACCCAGTACTTC. The encoded protein is CASSEGQGWHSETQYF.

Here the CDR3 DNA reads TGCAGCGCCCGGGGGGGGCATTTGACAGGGCCCGGGCCCCCCTACGAGCAGTACTTC. The encoded protein is CSARGGHLTGPGPPYEQYF. This chain connects TRBV29-1 to TRBJ2-7, with D possibly matching TRBD2 (8 bases). Trimming removed 7 bases from V and 2 bases from J, with 33 bases in between. The CDR3 runs 19 residues. CDR1 is SQVTM and CDR2 is ANQGSEA in the germline V gene.